This T cell receptor beta chain derives from a study of T-cell memory formation after mild COVID-19. Study-wide context: Largely, the TCR clusters proved donor specific. General study findings and limits: Clones contracting over day 15 to 85 were CD4/CD8 balanced, with later expanders leaning CD4+. Proof of SARS-CoV-2 specificity was absent for the second-wave clones that crested on day 37.

CDR3 length: 16 residues. Germline values: CDR1 SGHNT, CDR2 YENEEA. V lost 8 bases, J lost 1 base, and 6 bases stayed unmatched. Remarks on this clonotype: What it binds is not known.

The authors produced TCR alpha and TCR beta cDNA libraries with sample barcodes and UMIs by 5'RACE using constant-segment primers. MiXCR was run by TCRdb on the 5' RACE reads, yielding one entry per CDR3 protein. The table shows over 500,000 distinct CDR3 sequences, with 17% occurring only once. The chain recombines TRBV11-3 with TRBJ2-1; 12 bases agree with TRBD2. Sequencing was carried out using PBMCs or a T cell subset sorted from them (not recorded which). The sequence came from an adult woman who had mild COVID-19 (a few samples of this study predate the infection). Cell type and time point are not known. The CDR3 DNA is TGTGCCAGCGCCTCCGGGACTAGCGGGTCCTACAATGAGCAGTTCTTC. This translates into CASASGTSGSYNEQFF.